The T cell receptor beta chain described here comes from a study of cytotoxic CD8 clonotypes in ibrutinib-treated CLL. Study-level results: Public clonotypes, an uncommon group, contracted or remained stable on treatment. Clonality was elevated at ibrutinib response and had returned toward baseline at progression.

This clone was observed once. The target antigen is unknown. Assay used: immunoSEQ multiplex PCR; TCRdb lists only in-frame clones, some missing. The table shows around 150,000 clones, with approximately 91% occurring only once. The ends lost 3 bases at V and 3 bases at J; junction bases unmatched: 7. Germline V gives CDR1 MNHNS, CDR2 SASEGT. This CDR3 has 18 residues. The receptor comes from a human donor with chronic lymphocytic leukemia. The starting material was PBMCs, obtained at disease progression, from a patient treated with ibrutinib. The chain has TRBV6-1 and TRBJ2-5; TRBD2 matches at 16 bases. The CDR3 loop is CASSEGTSGRAREETQYF. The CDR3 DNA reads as TGTGCCAGCAGTGAGGGGACTAGCGGGAGGGCAAGGGAAGAGACCCAGTACTTC.